One T cell receptor (beta chain) is described in this entry. This sample was included in a study of blood T cell repertoires in COVID-19. This CDR3 region has 17 residues. After removal of 0 bases from V and 9 bases from J, the junction contained 12 bases not matched to a gene. Germline loops: CDR1 SGHAT, CDR2 FQNNGV. Profiled with immunoSEQ multiplex PCR; TCRdb holds only in-frame clones, not every one. The table records around 180,000 clones, approximately 86% of them present only once. Source material: peripheral blood. The TCR was taken from a woman of 80 years or more with active or convalescent COVID-19. The V call is TRBV11-2, the J call TRBJ2-1, with TRBD2 matching 9 bases. The CDR3 coding sequence is TGTGCCAGCAGCTTAGATCCATGGCGGGAGGGCCGCAGTGAGCAGTTCTTC. Translation: CASSLDPWREGRSEQFF.